The rows below give T cell receptor beta chains drawn from one sample of a study of blood T cell repertoires in COVID-19. Some clones are missing from TCRdb's copy, which holds only in-frame ones; the method was immunoSEQ multiplex PCR. The sample includes some 220,000 clones, under 90% of them seen just once. The sequencing sample was made of peripheral blood. These TCRs come from a woman of 80 years or more with active or convalescent COVID-19. Both conserved end residues are part of each CDR3. D genes are given only for firm matches. Not every row has a clone size; where given, it reads once, few, many or a size class.

j_call	clone_size	d_call	v_call	cdr3_nt	cdr3_aa
TRBJ2-1	once	NA	TRBV3-1/TRBV3-2	TGTGCCAGCAGTCCTAGCTACCTTGAGCAGTTCTTC	CASSPSYLEQFF
TRBJ1-4	NA	TRBD1	TRBV9	TGTGCCAGCAGCGTAGTGGCAGGGGGAAAGGGGGAAAAACTGTTTTTT	CASSVVAGGKGEKLFF
TRBJ1-1	NA	TRBD1	TRBV6-5	TGTGCCAGCAGTTACTCTTACAGGGGAGGAGCTTTCTTT	CASSYSYRGGAFF
TRBJ1-3	NA	NA	TRBV7-2	TGTGCCAGCAGCCTAAAGGGGACAAGTGGTAATGCTGGAAACACCATATATTTT	CASSLKGTSGNAGNTIYF
TRBJ2-5	NA	NA	TRBV5-1	TGCGCCAGCAGCGCCTCAAATTACGGAGAGACCCAGTACTTC	CASSASNYGETQYF
TRBJ1-2	NA	TRBD1	TRBV19	TGTGCCAGTAGACCGGGACAGCTTTCCTATGGCTACACCTTC	CASRPGQLSYGYTF
TRBJ1-2	once	NA	TRBV5-4	TGTGCCAGCAGCTTGCAATCTCGCGGCTATGGCTACACCTTC	CASSLQSRGYGYTF
TRBJ2-7	NA	TRBD2	TRBV30	TGTGCCTGGGGTACGACTAGCGGACCGTTACCGCAGTACTTC	CAWGTTSGPLPQYF
TRBJ1-1	many	NA	TRBV6-5	TGTGCCAGCACGTATGGACAGAGAGACACTGTGGCTTTCTTT	CASTYGQRDTVAFF
TRBJ2-3	NA	TRBD2	TRBV9	TGTGCCAGCAGCGTAGGAAAAGCGGGGGGGCCGGATACGCAGTATTTT	CASSVGKAGGPDTQYF
TRBJ2-3	NA	TRBD2	TRBV7-8	TGTGCCAGCAGCGGGTCCAGCTCGGGACTAGCAACAGATACGCAGTATTTT	CASSGSSSGLATDTQYF
TRBJ2-7	NA	NA	TRBV2	TGTGCCAGTGGACTGGTCTACGAGCAGTACTTC	CASGLVYEQYF
TRBJ2-7	NA	TRBD2	TRBV5-4	TGTGCCAGCAGCTTGCTCAGGGCTAGCGGGGGGGCCAACGAGCAGTACTTC	CASSLLRASGGANEQYF
TRBJ2-3	NA	TRBD2	TRBV27	TGTGCCAGCAGTCCCCGCGCTAGCGGGAGGCCGACAGATACGCAGTATTTT	CASSPRASGRPTDTQYF
TRBJ1-5	NA	NA	TRBV28	TGTGCCAGCAGTTTGCCGTGGCAGCAGCCCCAGCATTTT	CASSLPWQQPQHF
TRBJ2-7	NA	NA	TRBV23-1	TGCGCCAGCAGTCAGGCCAGAGGCGAGCAGTACTTC	CASSQARGEQYF
TRBJ2-1	once	TRBD1	TRBV5-1	TGCGCCAGCAGCCCAGGGACAGGGGGCATTGAGCAGTTCTTC	CASSPGTGGIEQFF
TRBJ1-2	NA	NA	TRBV19	TGTGCCAGTAGCGACACCAACTATGGCTACACCTTC	CASSDTNYGYTF
TRBJ1-3	NA	NA	TRBV27	TGTGCCAGCAGTCCACAGAATTCTGGAAACACCATATATTTT	CASSPQNSGNTIYF
TRBJ2-1	NA	TRBD2	TRBV6-4	TGTGCCAGCAGTGACTCTGGGGGGGGAACCTACAATGAGCAGTTCTTC	CASSDSGGGTYNEQFF
TRBJ2-1	NA	TRBD1	TRBV10-1	TGCGCCAGTCAGGAGGGACAGGTTGGAAATGAGCAGTTCTTC	CASQEGQVGNEQFF
TRBJ2-2	NA	TRBD1	TRBV9	TGTGCCAGTGAGGGGGCTATGAGCACCGGGGAGCTGTTTTTT	CASEGAMSTGELFF
TRBJ2-3	NA	TRBD2	TRBV6-5	TGTGCCAGCAGCGACCTAGCGGATAGCACAGATACGCAGTATTTT	CASSDLADSTDTQYF
TRBJ1-5	NA	TRBD1	TRBV7-8	TGTGCCAGCATGATAGACAGGGGGCTCAATCAGCCCCAGCATTTT	CASMIDRGLNQPQHF
TRBJ2-2	NA	NA	TRBV9	TGTGCCAGCAGCCCGAAATCAGGCACCGGGGAGCTGTTTTTT	CASSPKSGTGELFF
TRBJ1-1	NA	NA	TRBV7-2	TGTGCCAGCAGCTTAGGGCATGCGAACACTGAAGCTTTCTTT	CASSLGHANTEAFF
TRBJ2-1	NA	NA	TRBV24-1	TGTGCCACCAGTGAACGGTCCAATGAGCAGTTCTTC	CATSERSNEQFF
TRBJ1-2	NA	NA	TRBV30	TGTGCCTGGAGTGTGATCTTTGCGGGAGGCTACACCTTC	CAWSVIFAGGYTF
TRBJ2-1	NA	NA	TRBV19	TGTGCCAGTAGTACCCCCCCGACAGCCCGCTGGGACAATGAGCAGTTCTTC	CASSTPPTARWDNEQFF